A selection of T cell receptor beta chains follows, all from one sample in a study of cytomegalovirus exposure and HLA in healthy donors. Measured with immunoSEQ multiplex PCR; TCRdb has only the in-frame clones, and not every one. Of roughly 170,000 clones listed, approximately 85% are singletons. Sequenced input: PBMCs. All receptors derive from a girl aged 5 to 17 in good health and CMV-seropositive. The CDR3 runs from the conserved cysteine through the conserved F or W. The D gene is left open where the match is weak. Clone size is shown for a subset of rows, as once, few, many or a class of expanded clone.

15,TRBV18,TRBJ2-7,TRBD1,.,CASSQSRDRVNEQYF,TGTGCCAGCTCCCAGTCGAGGGACAGGGTCAACGAGCAGTACTTC
15,TRBV5-1,TRBJ1-1,TRBD1,.,CASRRLGQGDTEAFF,TGCGCCAGCAGGCGGCTGGGACAGGGGGACACTGAAGCTTTCTTT
14,TRBV29-1,TRBJ2-1,.,.,CSVDSQNSYNEQFF,TGCAGCGTTGACAGTCAGAACTCCTACAATGAGCAGTTCTTC
11,TRBV20-1,TRBJ1-2,.,.,CSATRSGGYTF,TGCAGTGCCACACGGAGTGGTGGCTACACCTTC
16,TRBV2,TRBJ2-5,TRBD2,.,CASSDLASGGWETQYF,TGTGCCAGCAGTGACCTGGCTAGCGGGGGGTGGGAGACCCAGTACTTC
14,TRBV5-1,TRBJ1-6,.,.,CASKTDGSPAPLHF,TGCGCCAGCAAAACCGACGGGAGCCCTGCTCCCCTCCACTTT
15,TRBV6-5,TRBJ1-2,.,once,CASSLHPTRQFRYTF,TGTGCCAGCAGCCTCCACCCCACCAGGCAGTTTCGCTACACCTTC
17,TRBV11-3,TRBJ2-2,TRBD1,.,CASSTQGQGPLTGELFF,TGTGCCAGCAGCACCCAGGGACAGGGCCCCTTAACCGGGGAGCTGTTTTTT
14,TRBV5-1,TRBJ1-4,.,.,CASSLDSTNEKLFF,TGCGCCAGCAGCTTGGACTCAACTAATGAAAAACTGTTTTTT
15,TRBV25-1,TRBJ2-7,TRBD1,few,CASSASGTGGQEQYF,TGTGCCAGCAGTGCCTCCGGGACAGGGGGTCAGGAGCAGTACTTC
15,TRBV7-9,TRBJ2-7,TRBD1,.,CASSHRDRGLYEQYF,TGTGCCAGCAGCCACCGGGACAGGGGGCTCTACGAGCAGTACTTC
14,TRBV5-4,TRBJ2-7,.,.,CASSLDDSSYEQYF,TGTGCCAGCAGCTTGGACGACAGCTCCTACGAGCAGTACTTC
12,TRBV7-8,TRBJ1-1,.,.,CASSLVVTEAFF,TGTGCCAGCAGCTTAGTCGTCACTGAAGCTTTCTTT
15,TRBV25-1,TRBJ1-3,.,once,CASSESGHSGNTIYF,TGTGCCAGCAGTGAATCTGGGCATTCTGGAAACACCATATATTTT
16,TRBV7-9,TRBJ2-1,TRBD1,.,CASSLDRGRGRHEQFF,TGTGCCAGCAGCTTAGATAGGGGCAGGGGGCGGCATGAGCAGTTCTTC
13,TRBV6-5,TRBJ1-1,.,few,CATSDTINTEAFF,TGTGCCACCTCGGACACAATTAACACTGAAGCTTTCTTT
15,TRBV21-1,TRBJ2-1,.,few,CASTNRDQAYNEQFF,TGTGCCAGCACCAACCGGGATCAAGCCTACAATGAGCAGTTCTTC
15,TRBV19,TRBJ2-7,.,.,CASSVGQRLSYEQYF,TGTGCCAGTTCGGTAGGACAACGACTTTCCTACGAGCAGTACTTC
18,TRBV7-3,TRBJ2-6,.,.,CASSRTGTVNSGANVLTF,TGTGCCAGCAGCAGGACCGGGACTGTAAACTCTGGGGCCAACGTCCTGACTTTC
16,TRBV6-5,TRBJ1-1,TRBD1,.,CASSYGAGGMNTEAFF,TGTGCCAGCAGTTATGGGGCAGGGGGAATGAACACTGAAGCTTTCTTT
14,TRBV7-9,TRBJ2-7,.,once,CASSLVARGYEQYF,TGTGCCAGCAGCTTAGTCGCCAGGGGCTACGAGCAGTACTTC
15,TRBV7-2,TRBJ2-7,TRBD1,few,CASIREGTGSYEQYF,TGTGCCAGCATCCGCGAGGGGACAGGGAGCTACGAGCAGTACTTC
14,TRBV7-2,TRBJ2-7,TRBD2,.,CASSLWTSDYEQYF,TGTGCCAGCAGCCTATGGACTAGCGATTACGAGCAGTACTTC
13,TRBV11-2,TRBJ1-1,.,.,CASSLGGLTEAFF,TGTGCCAGCAGCTTGGGGGGGCTTACTGAAGCTTTCTTT
12,TRBV25-1,TRBJ1-2,.,once,CASRTPNYGYTF,TGTGCCAGCAGAACACCAAACTATGGCTACACCTTC
14,TRBV6-1,TRBJ1-2,.,.,CASSEARDIYGYTF,TGTGCCAGCAGTGAAGCCCGAGATATCTATGGCTACACCTTC
17,TRBV5-1,TRBJ2-3,TRBD2,.,CASSFPGTSDYTDTQYF,TGCGCCAGCAGCTTCCCCGGGACTAGCGATTACACAGATACGCAGTATTTT
14,TRBV9,TRBJ1-1,.,.,CASSVGRGSAEAFF,TGTGCCAGCAGCGTCGGGAGGGGTTCGGCTGAAGCTTTCTTT
13,TRBV18,TRBJ2-3,.,.,CASSPVSADTQYF,TGTGCCAGCTCACCAGTTTCTGCAGATACGCAGTATTTT
17,TRBV6-1,TRBJ1-6,TRBD1,.,CASSEIWGTGTHSPLHF,TGTGCCAGCAGTGAAATATGGGGGACAGGTACTCATTCACCCCTCCACTTT
16,TRBV30,TRBJ1-1,TRBD1,.,CAWETSDRVSNTEAFF,TGTGCCTGGGAGACCTCCGACAGGGTCTCGAACACTGAAGCTTTCTTT
20,TRBV4-2,TRBJ1-5,TRBD1,.,CASSQELGGQGTASNQPQHF,TGTGCCAGCAGCCAGGAGTTAGGGGGACAGGGAACCGCTAGCAATCAGCCCCAGCATTTT
12,TRBV19,TRBJ1-5,.,once,CASSIFDQPQHF,TGTGCCAGTAGTATCTTTGATCAGCCCCAGCATTTT
14,TRBV11-3,TRBJ2-6,.,.,CASSLVSGANVLTF,TGTGCCAGCAGCTTAGTATCTGGGGCCAACGTCCTGACTTTC
14,TRBV9,TRBJ1-2,TRBD1,once,CASSTGQGNYGYTF,TGTGCCAGCAGCACAGGACAGGGTAACTATGGCTACACCTTC
14,TRBV30,TRBJ1-2,TRBD1,few,CAWRPRDRAWGYTF,TGTGCCTGGAGGCCACGGGACAGGGCGTGGGGCTACACCTTC
14,TRBV11-3,TRBJ2-7,.,.,CASSPRQTSYEQYF,TGTGCCAGCAGCCCAAGACAGACCTCCTACGAGCAGTACTTC
13,TRBV6-4,TRBJ1-1,.,few,CASSATLYTEAFF,TGTGCCAGCAGTGCAACACTATACACTGAAGCTTTCTTT
15,TRBV5-4,TRBJ2-4,TRBD2,few,CASSSRAGAKNIQYF,TGTGCCAGCAGTTCCCGAGCGGGGGCCAAAAACATTCAGTACTTC
15,TRBV5-1,TRBJ1-1,.,once,CASSVDSERSTEAFF,TGCGCCAGCAGCGTGGACAGTGAACGATCCACTGAAGCTTTCTTT
15,TRBV7-3,TRBJ2-2,TRBD2,.,CASGGGGLNTGELFF,TGTGCCAGCGGCGGCGGGGGGCTGAACACCGGGGAGCTGTTTTTT
15,TRBV10-2,TRBJ2-1,TRBD2,.,CASSALAGGLGEQFF,TGCGCCAGCAGTGCTCTAGCGGGGGGGCTCGGTGAGCAGTTCTTC
13,TRBV7-9,TRBJ1-1,.,.,CASSLGQNTEAFF,TGTGCCAGCAGCTTGGGACAGAACACTGAAGCTTTCTTT
15,TRBV10-1,TRBJ2-5,.,.,CASSEGRSGMETQYF,TGCGCCAGCAGTGAAGGTCGGTCCGGGATGGAGACCCAGTACTTC